The clone carrying this T cell receptor beta chain was counted at least ten times. Its antigen remains unknown. The CDR3 runs 12 residues. CDR1 and CDR2 (germline): MNHNY, SVGAGI (reference sequence). The V end lost 0 bases, the J end lost 8 bases, and 5 bases lay between the germline ends. This specimen belongs to a study of response to subunit inactivated influenza vaccine. TCRdb ran MiXCR on the RT-PCR reads and lists one entry per CDR3 protein. The sample has roughly 460,000 distinct CDR3 sequences, about a tenth seen once. Findings and limits, study-wide: There was a suggestion from the authors that each seasonal influenza vaccination recruits few new T cells.

This specimen consisted of PBMCs from blood, obtained around seven weeks after vaccination. V is TRBV6-6 and J is TRBJ2-1; D remains ambiguous. This clonotype was sampled from a man aged 50 to 59 who received an inactivated influenza vaccine. For the CDR3, the DNA is TGTGCCAGCAGTTACTCGAAATATGAGCAGTTCTTC. It translates to CASSYSKYEQFF.